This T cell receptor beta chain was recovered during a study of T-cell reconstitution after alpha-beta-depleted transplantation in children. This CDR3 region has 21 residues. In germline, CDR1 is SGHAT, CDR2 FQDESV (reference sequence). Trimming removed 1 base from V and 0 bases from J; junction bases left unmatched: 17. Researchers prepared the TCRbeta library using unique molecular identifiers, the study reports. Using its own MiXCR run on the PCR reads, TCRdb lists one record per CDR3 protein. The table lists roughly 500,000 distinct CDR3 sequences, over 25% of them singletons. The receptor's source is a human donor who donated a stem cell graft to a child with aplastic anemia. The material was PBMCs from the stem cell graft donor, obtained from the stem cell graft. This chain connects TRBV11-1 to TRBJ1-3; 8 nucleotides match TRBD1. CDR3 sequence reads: CASSLETGYRGGVGSGNTIYF. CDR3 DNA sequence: TGTGCCAGCAGCTTAGAGACCGGTTACAGGGGGGGAGTAGGCTCTGGAAACACCATATATTTT.